One T cell receptor beta chain is described in this entry. This record belongs to a study of chemoradiotherapy in HPV16-positive cancers. The method was immunoSEQ multiplex PCR; TCRdb's version includes in-frame clones alone and lacks a portion of them. The data contain about 1,500 clones, roughly 86% of them singletons. Germline CDR1 MDHEN, CDR2 SYDVKM. This CDR3 has 15 amino acids. With 2 bases removed from V and 5 bases from J, the gap between germline ends came to 14 bases. V gene TRBV28 combines with J gene TRBJ2-3, with TRBD2 as a possible D gene (6 bases). The TCR comes from a human donor with HPV-associated anogenital cancer. The source material was tumor tissue, sampled from a patient who underwent chemoradiotherapy. CDR3 nucleotides: TGTGCCAGCAGTTTAAGGTACTCCGGGGGAGATACGCAGTATTTT. It translates to CASSLRYSGGDTQYF.